This T cell receptor beta chain was recorded in a study of blood T cells in healthy people across ages. General study points: Expanded clonotype changes were possibly confounded by unknown donor CMV status.

CDR3 size: 17 residues. Germline-derived CDR1 and CDR2 are SGHTA and FQGNSA. The V gene lost 5 bases and the J gene lost 4 bases, with 21 bases spanning the gap. PCR was performed a second time for about 7 to 11 cycles using a sample-barcoded 5' primer and a J-beta primer mix. One entry per CDR3 protein, called by TCRdb with MiXCR from the 5' RACE reads. The sample has 600,000 to 850,000 distinct CDR3 sequences, about 42% seen once. Details on this clonotype: Its antigen is not identified.

The genes are TRBV7-2 and TRBJ2-1; possible D gene TRBD1, 6 bases. This clonotype was obtained from a woman in her sixties or seventies in good health. Source material: blood. The CDR3 DNA sequence: TGTGCCAGCAGCCTCCCCACAACCGGGACATTGTACAATGAGCAGTTCTTC. Its translation is CASSLPTTGTLYNEQFF. Full variable domain (rest looked up from reference TRBV7-2 and TRBJ2-1): GAGVSQSPSNKVTEKGKDVELRCDPISGHTALYWYRQSLGQGLEFLIYFQGNSAPDKSGLPSDRFSAERTGGSVSTLTIQRTQQEDSAVYLCASSLPTTGTLYNEQFFGPGTRLTVL.